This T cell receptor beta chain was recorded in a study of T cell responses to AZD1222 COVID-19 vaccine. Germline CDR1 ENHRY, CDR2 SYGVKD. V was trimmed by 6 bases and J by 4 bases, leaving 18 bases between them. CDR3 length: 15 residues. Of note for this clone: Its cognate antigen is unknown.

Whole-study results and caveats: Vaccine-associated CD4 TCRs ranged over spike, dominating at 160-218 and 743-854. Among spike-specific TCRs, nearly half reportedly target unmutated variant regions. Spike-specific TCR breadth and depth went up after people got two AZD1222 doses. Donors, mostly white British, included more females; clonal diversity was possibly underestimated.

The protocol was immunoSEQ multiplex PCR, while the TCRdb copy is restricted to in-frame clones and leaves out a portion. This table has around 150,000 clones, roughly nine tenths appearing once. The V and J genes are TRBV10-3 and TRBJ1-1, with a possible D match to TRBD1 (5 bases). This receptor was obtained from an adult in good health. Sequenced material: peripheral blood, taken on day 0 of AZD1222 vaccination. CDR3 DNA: TGTGCCATCAGGAGAACCGGGGGGACGGGCACTGAAGCTTTCTTT. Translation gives CAIRRTGGTGTEAFF.